This T cell receptor (beta chain) was recorded in a study of graft-versus-host responses after intestinal transplantation. Study summary: Anti-thymocyte globulin was used for induction in all recipients, who then took tacrolimus and steroids for approximately three years.

Repertoires were generated with immunoSEQ multiplex PCR, while TCRdb's copy carries only in-frame clones and drops some. Among about 100,000 clones listed, 87% were seen once. The CDR3 extends over 15 amino acids. V lost 6 bases, J lost 0 bases, and 6 bases stayed unmatched. The germline V gene has CDR1 ENHRY and CDR2 SYGVKD. In regard to this clone: The antigen remains unidentified.

Study-level findings and limits: When patients had graft-donor T cell macrochimerism, their allografts held high graft-versus-host to host-versus-graft clonal ratios.

This sequence joins TRBV10-3 and TRBJ1-2, with 8 bases lining up with TRBD1. This clonotype originated in a human donor who was the organ donor for an intestinal transplant. This specimen was unstimulated CD4+ T cells sorted from spleen or lymph node cells, taken before transplant. This chain's CDR3 is CAIRDGTGANYGYTF. CDR3 sequence (DNA): TGTGCCATCAGGGACGGGACAGGTGCTAACTATGGCTACACCTTC.